Following are 14 T cell receptor beta chains from one sample sequenced in a study of T cell responses to AZD1222 COVID-19 vaccine. Profiling relied on immunoSEQ multiplex PCR, and the TCRdb table lists in-frame clones only, not all of them. Found here are roughly 100,000 clones, 70% to 90% of them singletons; the top ten hold less than 3.5%. The input for sequencing was peripheral blood, taken on day 0 of AZD1222 vaccination. All receptors derive from an adult in good health.

The V and J genes are TRBV19 and TRBJ1-1, with TRBD1 as a possible D gene (6 bases). From germline, CDR1 is LNHDA and CDR2 SQIVND (reference sequence). V shed 1 base and J shed 5 bases, with 11 bases lying between them. CDR3 size: 14 residues. CDR3 DNA sequence: TGTGCCAGTAGTATAGCTGGGGGCCGAACTGAAGCTTTCTTT. The encoded protein is CASSIAGGRTEAFF.

Notes on this clone: The junction shows a germline mismatch at one end, possibly a read error. This sequence joins TRBV5-1 and TRBJ2-5, with a weak D call TRBD1 (5 bases). The CDR3 sequence is 17 residues long. Germline CDR1 and CDR2: SGHRS and YFSETQ. CDR3 nucleotide sequence: TGTGCCAGCAGCTTCACCAAGGGGCCCCATTCTGAAGAGACCCAGTACTTC. Encoded protein: CASSFTKGPHSEETQYF.

The rearrangement links TRBV5-6 to TRBJ2-2, with 8 bases fitting TRBD1. The CDR3 totals 15 residues. J was trimmed by 6 bases and V by 1 base; bases with no gene match: 5. Germline CDR1 reads SGHDT; CDR2 reads YYEEEE. CDR3 DNA sequence: TGTGCCAGCAGCTTGCAGGACAGGGCGGCCGGGGAGCTGTTTTTT. It codes for CASSLQDRAAGELFF.

The rearrangement uses TRBV3-1 (or the pseudogene TRBV3-2) and TRBJ2-3; 7 bases map to TRBD2. CDR1 is LGHDT and CDR2 is YNNKEL in the germline V gene (reference sequence). The CDR3 is 17 residues long. V shed 3 bases and J 6 bases; nucleotides not matched to a gene: 15. CDR3 DNA: TGTGCCAGCAGCCACGGGGTACGGGACTACACCGCCGATACGCAGTATTTT. It codes for CASSHGVRDYTADTQYF.

The chain joins TRBV19 to TRBJ2-2; 7 bases are a match to TRBD1. The CDR3 runs to 17 residues. V lost 2 bases, J lost 0 bases, and 6 bases stayed unmatched. Looked up from germline, CDR1 is LNHDA and CDR2 is SQIVND (reference sequence). In DNA, the CDR3 is TGTGCCAGTAGTATAAGCCTAGGGACAGCGAACACCGGGGAGCTGTTTTTT. This encodes CASSISLGTANTGELFF.

This chain connects TRBV4-1 to TRBJ2-1; 15 positions match TRBD2. The V gene end was trimmed by 4 bases and the J gene end by 4 bases; junction bases not matched to a gene: 8. CDR1 and CDR2 (germline): MGHRA, YSYEKL. CDR3 size: 18 residues. CDR3 in DNA: TGCGCCAGCAGCCCCGGACTAGCGGGGGGGCGATCGTACAATGAGCAGTTCTTC. Amino acid sequence: CASSPGLAGGRSYNEQFF.

The chain couples TRBV5-4 to TRBJ2-1; D could derive from TRBD1 or TRBD2 (7 bases each). The germline gives CDR1 SGHNT, CDR2 YYREEE (reference sequence). This CDR3 contains 16 residues. V lost 0 bases, J lost 6 bases, and 16 bases lay in between. The CDR3 DNA follows: TGTGCCAGCAGCTTGGAGGGAGGGGGCGCCGCCAATGAGCAGTTCTTC. This codes for CASSLEGGGAANEQFF.

This clone showed up just a few times. This rearrangement joins TRBV7-9 to TRBJ1-1; possible D gene TRBD1, 5 bases. The germline CDR1 and CDR2 sequences are SEHNR and FQNEAQ (reference sequence). The CDR3 runs 17 residues. Trimming took off 4 bases at V and 2 bases at J, with 20 bases between the two ends. The CDR3 DNA reads as TGTGCCAGCAGCTCCACTCTGGGACGGGGGTTAAACACTGAAGCTTTCTTT. It translates to CASSSTLGRGLNTEAFF.

This clone was seen only once. The V call is TRBV6-5, the J call TRBJ1-5; 8 nucleotides align to TRBD1. V was clipped by 4 bases and J by 7 bases; unmatched bases: 6. Looked up from germline, CDR1 is MNHEY and CDR2 is SVGAGI. The CDR3 totals 14 residues. Here the CDR3 reads CASSSGQGRQPQHF. The CDR3 DNA sequence: TGTGCCAGCAGTTCCGGACAGGGTAGGCAGCCCCAGCATTTT.

V usage is TRBV29-1 and J usage is TRBJ2-5; 9 bases are a match to TRBD1. Germline CDR1 is SQVTM and CDR2 is ANQGSEA. V lost 3 bases to trimming and J lost 7 bases; unmatched junction nucleotides: 6. CDR3 length: 13 residues. Here the CDR3 reads CSVDRGTGRTQYF. In DNA, the CDR3 is TGCAGCGTTGACCGCGGGACAGGGAGGACCCAGTACTTC.

This clone came up once. V gene TRBV6-5 combines with J gene TRBJ1-1; D is unresolved. The V gene's germline CDR1 is MNHEY and CDR2 SVGAGI. With 2 bases removed from V and 4 bases from J, the gap between germline ends came to 11 bases. This CDR3 region has 14 residues. This CDR3 reads CASSYGPAFTEAFF. CDR3 nucleotide sequence: TGTGCCAGCAGTTACGGTCCGGCTTTCACTGAAGCTTTCTTT.

The J gene is TRBJ1-2, the V gene TRBV7-2, with a weak D call TRBD1 (5 bases). The CDR3 contains 16 residues. V was shortened by 5 bases and J by 0 bases, with 16 bases between the two germline ends. Germline V CDR1 and CDR2: SGHTA, FQGNSA. The CDR3 bases are TGTGCCAGCAGCCCCGGAGCAGGGAAAGCTAACTATGGCTACACCTTC. It yields the protein CASSPGAGKANYGYTF.

This clone turned up a few times. This chain connects TRBV6-2 or TRBV6-3 to TRBJ1-3, with a weak D call TRBD1 (5 bases). The ends were cut back, 5 bases at V and 6 bases at J, with 17 bases in the middle. This CDR3 region has 15 residues. Germline assignment: CDR1 MNHEY and CDR2 SVGEGT. The CDR3 nucleotides are TGTGCCAGCAGTCCCAACAGGCGAACGTCAAACACCATATATTTT. Protein: CASSPNRRTSNTIYF.

This sequence joins TRBV9 and TRBJ1-1; D gene uncertain. This CDR3 comprises 14 residues. CDR1 and CDR2 (germline): SGDLS, YYNGEE. The V end lost 4 bases, the J end lost 4 bases, and 14 bases lay between the germline ends. CDR3 sequence: CASSSRGTSTEAFF. The DNA for the CDR3 is TGTGCCAGCAGCTCCAGAGGTACGTCCACTGAAGCTTTCTTT.